Sequencing of this TCR beta chain was carried out in a study of T cells after yellow fever vaccination. TCRdb re-derived calls from the 5' RACE reads in MiXCR, one entry per CDR3 protein. The table shows some 320,000 distinct CDR3 sequences, with approximately 4% occurring only once. This clonotype was seen a handful of times. Looked up from germline, CDR1 is LNHNV and CDR2 is YYDKDF (reference sequence). V lost 2 bases and J lost 3, with 5 bases in between. The CDR3 totals 14 residues. Sequenced material: PBMCs, taken 15 days after the yellow fever booster vaccination. The sequence came from a man aged 18 to 30 who received the YFV17D yellow fever vaccine. The J gene is TRBJ2-6, the V gene TRBV15; D remains ambiguous. The DNA for the CDR3 is TGTGCCACCAGCAGAAGAGTTGGGGCCAACGTCCTGACTTTC. Translated, it gives CATSRRVGANVLTF.